These 10 T cell receptor beta chains were sequenced from one sample in a study of control samples from healthy donors and cancer patients. The assay was immunoSEQ multiplex PCR, and TCRdb's table has in-frame clones only and misses some. The table lists some 66,000 clones, approximately 85% of them singletons. Sequencing was done on a sample of blood. All receptors come from a middle-aged man in good health.

V usage is TRBV5-1 and J usage is TRBJ1-1; the D is unclear. Germline CDR1 reads SGHRS; CDR2 reads YFSETQ. The CDR3 extends over 15 amino acids. The V and J ends lost 0 bases and 3 bases respectively, with 12 bases between them. CDR3 loop: CASSLAQRLDTEAFF. DNA of the CDR3: TGCGCCAGCAGCTTGGCGCAGCGGTTGGACACTGAAGCTTTCTTT.

About this clone: This specimen includes other DNA sequences encoding the same CDR3. V is TRBV7-6 and J is TRBJ1-2; weak D call: TRBD1 (6 bases). Germline V gene lookup returns CDR1 SGHVS and CDR2 FNYEAQ. V lost 1 base to trimming and J lost 0 bases, with 9 bases between them. This CDR3 has 15 amino acids. The CDR3 here is CASSLEQGPNYGYTF. The CDR3 nucleotides read TGTGCCAGCAGCTTAGAACAGGGTCCTAACTATGGCTACACCTTC.

The chain employs TRBV28 and TRBJ2-5; D is perhaps TRBD1 (6 bases). The CDR3 has 15 residues. Per germline, CDR1 MDHEN and CDR2 SYDVKM. Trimming pared 3 bases from V and 4 bases from J, leaving 15 bases between. CDR3 sequence reads: CASSLESGVTETQYF. CDR3 nucleotides: TGTGCCAGCAGTTTGGAGTCAGGGGTTACAGAGACCCAGTACTTC.

This clone has only a few counts. The CDR3 region has the DNA TGTGCCACCAGTGATAGAGGGACAGGGTCGTCAGAGACCCAGTACTTC. Translating it yields CATSDRGTGSSETQYF. This chain joins TRBV24-1 and TRBJ2-5, with TRBD1 identical over 9 bases. The CDR3 consists of 16 residues. CDR1 and CDR2 (germline): KGHDR, SFDVKD. V shed 3 bases and J 4 bases; nucleotides not matched to a gene: 8.

Turning to this clone: This same CDR3 is encoded by further DNA sequences in the sample. V is TRBV11-2 and J is TRBJ1-1, with D uncertain. V dropped 2 bases and J dropped 1 base, with 11 bases sitting between them. Germline V gene sequence: CDR1 SGHAT, CDR2 FQNNGV. The CDR3 loop spans 15 amino acids. The CDR3 spells CASSLLTGQNTEAFF. The CDR3 bases are TGTGCCAGCAGCTTATTGACGGGCCAGAACACTGAAGCTTTCTTT.

The V gene is TRBV11-2, the J gene TRBJ1-4; weak D call: TRBD1 (6 bases). Germline assignment: CDR1 SGHAT and CDR2 FQNNGV. Trimming stripped 2 bases from V and 2 bases from J, with 12 bases between. The CDR3 sequence is 16 residues long. CDR3 residues: CASSLWGAVTNEKLFF. CDR3 nucleotides: TGTGCCAGCAGCTTATGGGGGGCGGTGACTAATGAAAAACTGTTTTTT.

There are a few counts of this clone. The chain combines TRBV2 with TRBJ1-3, with TRBD1 as a possible D gene (6 bases). This CDR3 has 15 amino acids. Germline V gene lookup returns CDR1 SNHLY and CDR2 FYNNEI. V was shortened by 6 bases and J by 2 bases, with 14 bases between the two germline ends. CDR3 DNA: TGTGCCAGCAGAACTACACAGGGCCCTGGAAACACCATATATTTT. It encodes CASRTTQGPGNTIYF.

The chain carries TRBV19 and TRBJ2-1; 11 nucleotides line up with TRBD2. CDR3 size: 15 residues. J was trimmed by 4 bases and V by 5 bases; bases with no gene match: 4. Germline-derived CDR1 and CDR2 are LNHDA and SQIVND (reference sequence). The CDR3, as DNA: TGTGCCAGTAGTGGCACTAGCGGGGGATACAATGAGCAGTTCTTC. Translating it yields CASSGTSGGYNEQFF.

The J gene is TRBJ2-3, the V gene TRBV29-1; 12 bases are a match to TRBD2. The CDR3 consists of 16 residues. Germline trimming cut 6 bases from V and 0 bases from J; bases unmatched to any gene: 7. CDR1 SQVTM and CDR2 ANQGSEA come from the germline V gene. The CDR3 protein is CSVSGTSGLSTDTQYF. CDR3 DNA: TGCAGCGTATCCGGGACTAGCGGGCTGAGCACAGATACGCAGTATTTT.

The V call is TRBV29-1, the J call TRBJ1-1; D is unresolved. The CDR3 totals 12 residues. V lost 4 bases to trimming and J lost 1 base, with 7 bases between them. The germline V gene encodes CDR1 SQVTM and CDR2 ANQGSEA. The chain's CDR3 is CSVGFGNTEAFF. CDR3 coding DNA: TGCAGCGTTGGTTTTGGGAACACTGAAGCTTTCTTT.